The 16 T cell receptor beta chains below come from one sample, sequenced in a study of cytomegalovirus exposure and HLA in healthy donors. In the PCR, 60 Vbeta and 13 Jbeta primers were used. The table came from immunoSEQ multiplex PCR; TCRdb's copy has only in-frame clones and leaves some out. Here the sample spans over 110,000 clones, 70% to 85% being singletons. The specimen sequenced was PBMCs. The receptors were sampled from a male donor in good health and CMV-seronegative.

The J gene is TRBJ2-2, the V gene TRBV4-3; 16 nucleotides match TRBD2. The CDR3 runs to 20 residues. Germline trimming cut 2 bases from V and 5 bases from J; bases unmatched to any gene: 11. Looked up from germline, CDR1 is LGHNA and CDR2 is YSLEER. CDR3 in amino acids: CASSQPPGLAGGKSTGELFF. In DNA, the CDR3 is TGCGCCAGCAGCCAACCTCCGGGACTAGCGGGAGGGAAATCAACCGGGGAGCTGTTTTTT.

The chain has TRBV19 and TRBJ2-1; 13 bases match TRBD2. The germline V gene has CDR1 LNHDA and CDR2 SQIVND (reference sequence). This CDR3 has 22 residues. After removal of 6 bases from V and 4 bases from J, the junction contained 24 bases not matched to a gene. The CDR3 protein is CASSATRFPTSGRAKGYNEQFF. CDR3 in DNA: TGTGCCAGTAGCGCGACTCGGTTTCCCACTAGCGGGAGGGCCAAAGGGTACAATGAGCAGTTCTTC. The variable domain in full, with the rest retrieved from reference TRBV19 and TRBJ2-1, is DGGITQSPKYLFRKEGQNVTLSCEQNLNHDAMYWYRQDPGQGLRLIYYSQIVNDFQKGDIAEGYSVSREKKESFPLTVTSAQKNPTAFYLCASSATRFPTSGRAKGYNEQFFGPGTRLTVL.

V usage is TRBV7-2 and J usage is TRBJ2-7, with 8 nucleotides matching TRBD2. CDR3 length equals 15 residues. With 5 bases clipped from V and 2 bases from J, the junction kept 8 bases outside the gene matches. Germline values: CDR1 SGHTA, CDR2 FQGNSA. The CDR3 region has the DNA TGTGCCAGCAGCCCTCGGACTAGCTCGCCCTACGAGCAGTACTTC. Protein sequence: CASSPRTSSPYEQYF.

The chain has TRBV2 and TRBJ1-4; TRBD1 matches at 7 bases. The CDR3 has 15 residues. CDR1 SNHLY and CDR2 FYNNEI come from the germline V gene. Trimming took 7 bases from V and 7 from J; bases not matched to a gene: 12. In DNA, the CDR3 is TGTGCCAGCAACAGGGGAGGTGCGGAGTTTGAAAAACTGTTTTTT. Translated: CASNRGGAEFEKLFF.

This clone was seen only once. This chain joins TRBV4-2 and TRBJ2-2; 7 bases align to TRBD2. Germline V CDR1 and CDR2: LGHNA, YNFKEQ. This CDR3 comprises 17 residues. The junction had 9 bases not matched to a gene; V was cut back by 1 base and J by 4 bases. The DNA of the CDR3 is TGTGCCAGCAGCCAAGGGCTAGCGGATACACGCACCGGGGAGCTGTTTTTT. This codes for CASSQGLADTRTGELFF.

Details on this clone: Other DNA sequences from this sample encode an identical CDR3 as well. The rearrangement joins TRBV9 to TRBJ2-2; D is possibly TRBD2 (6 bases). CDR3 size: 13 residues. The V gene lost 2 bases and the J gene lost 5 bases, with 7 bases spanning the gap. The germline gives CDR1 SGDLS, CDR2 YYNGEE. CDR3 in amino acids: CASSVGGTGELFF. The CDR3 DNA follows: TGTGCCAGCAGCGTGGGAGGTACCGGGGAGCTGTTTTTT.

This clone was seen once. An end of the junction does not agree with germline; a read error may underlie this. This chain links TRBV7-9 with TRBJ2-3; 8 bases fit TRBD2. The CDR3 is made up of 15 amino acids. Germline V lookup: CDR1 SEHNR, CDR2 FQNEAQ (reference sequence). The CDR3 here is CSSSLRSGSDDTQYF. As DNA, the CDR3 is TGTTCCAGCAGCTTACGAAGCGGGAGCGACGATACGCAGTATTTT.

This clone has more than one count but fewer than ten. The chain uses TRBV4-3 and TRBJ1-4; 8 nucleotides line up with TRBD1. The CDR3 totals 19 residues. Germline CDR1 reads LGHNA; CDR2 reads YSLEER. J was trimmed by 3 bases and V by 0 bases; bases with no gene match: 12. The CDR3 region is CASSQDLPGGIKSNEKLFF. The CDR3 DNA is TGCGCCAGCAGCCAAGATCTGCCAGGGGGCATAAAATCTAATGAAAAACTGTTTTTT.

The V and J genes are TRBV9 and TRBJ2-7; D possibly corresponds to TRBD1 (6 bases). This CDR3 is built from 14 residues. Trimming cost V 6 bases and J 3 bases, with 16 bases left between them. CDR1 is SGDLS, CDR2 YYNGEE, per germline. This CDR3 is CASTPGESGYEQYF. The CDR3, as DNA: TGTGCCAGCACCCCAGGGGAATCGGGCTACGAGCAGTACTTC.

Here the CDR3 reads CASSGGGETQYF. CDR3 bases: TGTGCCAGCAGTGGGGGCGGAGAGACCCAGTACTTC. J is TRBJ2-5 and V is TRBV6-1; possibly TRBD1 for D (5 bases). The CDR3 covers 12 residues. V lost 4 bases and J lost 4, with 7 bases in between. Germline V CDR1 and CDR2: MNHNS, SASEGT.

The CDR3 loop reads CASAPGAETQYF. CDR3 nucleotides: TGTGCCAGCGCTCCGGGAGCGGAGACCCAGTACTTC. The chain employs TRBV9 and TRBJ2-5, with D perhaps matching TRBD2 (6 bases). The V and J ends lost 7 bases and 5 bases respectively, with 12 bases between them. The CDR3 runs to 12 residues. Germline V gene data show CDR1 as SGDLS and CDR2 as YYNGEE.

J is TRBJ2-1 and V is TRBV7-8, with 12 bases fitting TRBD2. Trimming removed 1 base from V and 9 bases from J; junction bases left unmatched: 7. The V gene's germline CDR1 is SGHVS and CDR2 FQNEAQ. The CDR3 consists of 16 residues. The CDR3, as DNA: TGTGCCAGCAGCTTAGATCTAGCGGGAGGGATTGGTGAGCAGTTCTTC. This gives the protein CASSLDLAGGIGEQFF.

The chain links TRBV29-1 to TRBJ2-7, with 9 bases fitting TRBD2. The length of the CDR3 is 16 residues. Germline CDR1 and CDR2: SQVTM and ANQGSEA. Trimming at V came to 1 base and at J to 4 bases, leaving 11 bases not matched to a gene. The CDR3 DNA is TGCAGCGTTGAAGTAGGGGGGGCGGGAGGGCCTTACGAGCAGTACTTC. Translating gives CSVEVGGAGGPYEQYF.

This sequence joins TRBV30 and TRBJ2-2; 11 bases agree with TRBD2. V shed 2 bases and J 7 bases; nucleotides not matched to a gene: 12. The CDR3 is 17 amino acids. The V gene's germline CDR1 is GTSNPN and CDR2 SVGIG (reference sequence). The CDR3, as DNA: TGTGCCTGGAGTCCCGTAGCGGGAGGGCGTATGGGCGGGGAGCTGTTTTTT. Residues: CAWSPVAGGRMGGELFF.

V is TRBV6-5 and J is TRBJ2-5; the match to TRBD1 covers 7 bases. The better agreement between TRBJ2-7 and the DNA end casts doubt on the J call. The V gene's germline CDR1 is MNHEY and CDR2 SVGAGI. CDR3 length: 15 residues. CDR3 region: CASSYSRGPTYEQYF. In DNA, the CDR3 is TGTGCCAGCAGTTACTCAAGGGGGCCGACCTACGAGCAGTACTTC.

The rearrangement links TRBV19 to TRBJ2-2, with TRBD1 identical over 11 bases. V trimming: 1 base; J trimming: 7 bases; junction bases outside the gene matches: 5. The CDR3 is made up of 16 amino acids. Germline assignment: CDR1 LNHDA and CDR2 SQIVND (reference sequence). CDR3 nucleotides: TGTGCCAGTAGTATAGTTGGGACAGGGGGTCACGGGGAGCTGTTTTTT. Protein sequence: CASSIVGTGGHGELFF.